Below, 11 T cell receptor beta chains from the same sample are listed, as sequenced in a study of technical replicates of blood from a handful of donors. Using immunoSEQ multiplex PCR, the repertoire was profiled, and TCRdb retains in-frame clones only, with some absent. Here the sample spans tens of thousands of clones, about 88% being singletons. The sequenced material came from PBMCs. These receptors came from a human donor in good health. Some clones in this sample may be carry-over from other donors' samples.

CDR3 amino acids: CASGLVQSEQYF. The CDR3 DNA reads TGTGCTAGTGGTTTGGTACAGAGCGAGCAGTACTTC. The chain is built from TRBV12-5 and TRBJ2-7, with unresolved D. The germline gives CDR1 LGHNT, CDR2 FRNRAP. The CDR3 totals 12 residues. The germline V and J ends were trimmed by 0 bases and 6 bases, with 6 bases remaining between them.

The chain employs TRBV5-6 and TRBJ1-2; 9 bases are a match to TRBD1. V lost 4 bases and J lost 0; bases outside the gene matches: 10. The V gene's germline CDR1 is SGHDT and CDR2 YYEEEE. The CDR3 runs to 17 residues. The CDR3 nucleotides are TGTGCCAGCAGCCCAAGTCCCGGGACAGGGTCTAACTATGGCTACACCTTC. Translated: CASSPSPGTGSNYGYTF.

The chain recombines TRBV7-2 with TRBJ2-5; 9 nucleotides match TRBD1. J was trimmed by 5 bases and V by 1 base; bases with no gene match: 2. Germline assignment: CDR1 SGHTA and CDR2 FQGNSA. CDR3 length: 14 amino acids. The CDR3, as DNA: TGTGCCAGCAGCTTAGGGGACAGGGTTGAGACCCAGTACTTC. Its protein product is CASSLGDRVETQYF.

This chain uses TRBV11-2 with TRBJ2-1, with a weak D call TRBD2 (6 bases). Trimming shortened V by 1 base and J by 8 bases, and 18 bases separated the two germline ends. The CDR3 is 16 residues long. Germline loops: CDR1 SGHAT, CDR2 FQNNGV. The CDR3 bases are TGTGCCAGCAGCTTAGTGAGAGCGGGCCCTCTCCATGAGCAGTTCTTC. Its protein product is CASSLVRAGPLHEQFF.

This sequence joins TRBV11-1 and TRBJ2-1; 7 bases line up with TRBD1. Germline CDR1 and CDR2: SGHAT and FQDESV (reference sequence). The CDR3 consists of 13 residues. V lost 4 bases, J lost 6 bases, and 3 bases stayed unmatched. CDR3 sequence: CASSSGQLNEQFF. The CDR3, as DNA: TGTGCCAGCAGCTCGGGACAGCTCAATGAGCAGTTCTTC.

The gene calls are TRBV19 and TRBJ1-1; TRBD1 matches at 9 bases. The CDR3 loop spans 18 amino acids. Germline CDR1 LNHDA, CDR2 SQIVND (reference sequence). After removal of 4 bases from V and 4 bases from J, the junction contained 16 bases not matched to a gene. CDR3 nucleotide sequence: TGTGCCAGTAGTAAATTATCAGGACAGGGGAGTTCGACCACTGAAGCTTTCTTT. This gives the protein CASSKLSGQGSSTTEAFF.

The rearrangement links TRBV10-1 to TRBJ2-3, with 11 nucleotides matching TRBD2. Trimming cost V 7 bases and J 6 bases; bases outside gene matches: 6. In germline, CDR1 is WNHNN, CDR2 SYGVQD (reference sequence). The length of the CDR3 is 14 residues. This CDR3 reads CASKGLAARDTQYF. CDR3 nucleotide sequence: TGCGCCAGCAAGGGACTAGCGGCCCGGGATACGCAGTATTTT.

This clone was detected only once. The chain recombines TRBV5-4 with TRBJ2-1; 14 bases map to TRBD2. Germline CDR1 is SGHNT and CDR2 is YYREEE (reference sequence). J was trimmed by 8 bases and V by 2 bases; bases with no gene match: 3. This CDR3 region has 15 residues. The CDR3 here is CASSLRLAGGDEQFF. CDR3 sequence (DNA): TGTGCCAGCAGCTTAAGACTAGCGGGGGGGGATGAGCAGTTCTTC. Drawing the rest from reference TRBV5-4 and TRBJ2-1, the complete variable domain is ETGVTQSPTHLIKTRGQQVTLRCSSQSGHNTVSWYQQALGQGPQFIFQYYREEENGRGNFPPRFSGLQFPNYSSELNVNALELDDSALYLCASSLRLAGGDEQFFGPGTRLTVL.

The CDR3 nucleotides read TGTGCCAGCCAGAAGCAGGGGATGGGCTACACCTTC. Its translation: CASQKQGMGYTF. The V and J genes are TRBV19 and TRBJ1-2, with a possible D match to TRBD1 (6 bases). V was trimmed by 9 bases and J by 8 bases, leaving 16 bases between them. Germline V gene sequence: CDR1 LNHDA, CDR2 SQIVND (reference sequence). CDR3 size: 12 residues.

In its sample, this clone was seen once. V and J are TRBV6-5 and TRBJ2-7; TRBD2 is a possible D gene (5 bases). Germline CDR1 and CDR2: MNHEY and SVGAGI. The CDR3 extends over 13 amino acids. V lost 2 bases, J lost 4 bases, and 9 bases lay in between. The CDR3 is CASSYHRGYEQYF. CDR3 sequence (DNA): TGTGCCAGCAGTTACCATCGGGGATACGAGCAGTACTTC.

The V gene is TRBV7-9, the J gene TRBJ1-2; D is unclear. The germline V and J ends were trimmed by 1 base and 8 bases, with 14 bases remaining between them. The germline CDR1 and CDR2 sequences are SEHNR and FQNEAQ (reference sequence). CDR3 length equals 14 residues. CDR3 nucleotide sequence: TGTGCCAGCAGCTTAGGAGAGGGATTTGGGGGCTACACCTTC. It is translated as CASSLGEGFGGYTF.